The next 15 T cell receptor beta chains were all read from a single sample in a study of cytomegalovirus exposure and HLA in healthy donors. The PCR was carried out with 60 Vbeta primers and 13 Jbeta primers. Here immunoSEQ multiplex PCR was the method, and the copy in TCRdb shows in-frame clones only, minus some. The table shows fewer than 150,000 clones, with around 77% occurring only once. The sample was PBMCs. The receptors originated from a woman between 45 and 65 years old in good health and CMV-seronegative.

V and J are TRBV11-3 and TRBJ1-2; TRBD1 matches at 9 bases. Germline CDR1 is SGHNT and CDR2 is YENEEA. V was pared by 5 bases and J by 10 bases, with 8 bases of the junction left unmatched. The CDR3 is 13 amino acids. The CDR3 region has the DNA TGTGCCAGCAGCCTCTCGACAGGGGGGAACTACACCTTC. This codes for CASSLSTGGNYTF. Looking up the rest from reference TRBV11-3 and TRBJ1-2 gives the full variable domain: EAGVVQSPRYKIIEKKQPVAFWCNPISGHNTLYWYLQNLGQGPELLIRYENEEAVDDSQLPKDRFSAERLKGVDSTLKIQPAELGDSAVYLCASSLSTGGNYTFGSGTRLTVV.

This CDR3 reads CASNPYRGGGNTIYF. DNA of the CDR3: TGTGCCAGCAACCCCTACAGGGGAGGTGGAAACACCATATATTTT. The rearrangement joins TRBV6-6 to TRBJ1-3, with 7 bases aligning to TRBD1. Germline lookup yields CDR1 MNHNY and CDR2 SVGAGI (reference sequence). The CDR3 totals 15 residues. V gave up 7 bases and J gave up 3 bases; unmatched junction bases: 9.

CDR3 in amino acids: CASTGRGLTEAFF. The CDR3 nucleotides read TGTGCCAGCACGGGCAGGGGGCTTACTGAAGCTTTCTTT. V gene TRBV9 combines with J gene TRBJ1-1, with 8 bases aligning to TRBD1. Germline V gene data show CDR1 as SGDLS and CDR2 as YYNGEE. V lost 6 bases, J lost 5 bases, and 6 bases stayed unmatched. This CDR3 contains 13 residues.

The rearrangement links TRBV6-5 to TRBJ2-7, with TRBD2 as a possible D gene (6 bases). Germline V gene sequence: CDR1 MNHEY, CDR2 SVGAGI. The CDR3 extends over 13 amino acids. Trimming pared 5 bases from V and 1 base from J, leaving 9 bases between. The DNA of the CDR3 is TGTGCCAGCAGTACCGGGACTTCCTACGAGCAGTACTTC. Translated: CASSTGTSYEQYF.

Worth noting for this clone: One end of the junction varies from germline; a read error may be responsible. The chain uses TRBV5-6 and TRBJ2-2; D might be TRBD1 (6 bases). The CDR3 consists of 16 residues. Germline V gene sequence: CDR1 SGHDT, CDR2 YYEEEE. CDR3 sequence (DNA): TGTGCCAGCAGCTCCATTGGGCAGGGGACCACCGGGGAGCCGTTTTTT. Encoded protein: CASSSIGQGTTGEPFF.

The chain uses TRBV10-3 and TRBJ1-2; D is uncertain. The CDR3 has 12 residues. The V gene's germline CDR1 is ENHRY and CDR2 SYGVKD. The V and J ends lost 2 bases and 4 bases respectively, with 5 bases between them. The CDR3: CAISETVYGYTF. CDR3 bases: TGTGCCATCAGTGAGACAGTCTATGGCTACACCTTC.

The J gene is TRBJ2-7, the V gene TRBV2; D gene uncertain. The CDR3 covers 14 residues. V gave up 4 bases and J gave up 0 bases, with 10 bases separating them. From germline, CDR1 is SNHLY and CDR2 FYNNEI. This CDR3 is CASSGYPNSYEQYF. The CDR3 nucleotides are TGTGCCAGCAGTGGCTATCCGAACTCCTACGAGCAGTACTTC.

The rearrangement joins TRBV6-1 to TRBJ2-5, with D perhaps TRBD2 (5 bases). CDR1 and CDR2 from the germline V gene are MNHNS and SASEGT. The CDR3 contains 14 residues. Trimming pared 0 bases from V and 5 bases from J, leaving 10 bases between. The DNA for the CDR3 is TGTGCCAGCAGTGAAGCTCGGGGATACGAGACCCAGTACTTC. Its protein is CASSEARGYETQYF.

This clone appeared once. V usage is TRBV28 and J usage is TRBJ1-2; D might be TRBD1 (6 bases). CDR1 is MDHEN and CDR2 is SYDVKM in the germline V gene. This CDR3 has 13 residues. The V gene lost 5 bases and the J gene lost 3 bases, with 10 bases spanning the gap. The CDR3 reads CASSINRDYGYTF. The DNA for the CDR3 is TGTGCCAGCAGTATAAACAGGGACTATGGCTACACCTTC.

The rearrangement links TRBV27 to TRBJ1-1; TRBD1 matches at 8 bases. CDR1 is MNHEY, CDR2 SMNVEV, per germline (reference sequence). V lost 6 bases and J lost 0; bases outside the gene matches: 9. CDR3 length equals 16 residues. CDR3 sequence: CASSSMTGAMNTEAFF. The DNA for the CDR3 is TGTGCCAGCAGCTCTATGACAGGGGCAATGAACACTGAAGCTTTCTTT.

In this sample, this clone turned up a few times. This sequence joins TRBV28 and TRBJ1-5; 12 bases match TRBD1. This CDR3 is built from 18 residues. The V and J ends lost 3 bases and 6 bases, in that order; junction bases with no gene match: 12. The germline CDR1 and CDR2 sequences are MDHEN and SYDVKM. The CDR3 DNA is TGTGCCAGCAGTTTTTGGGGGAGGGACAGGGGGCTGGGTCAGCCCCAGCATTTT. Translated: CASSFWGRDRGLGQPQHF.

The rearrangement links TRBV5-4 to TRBJ1-2; D gene uncertain. Deletions cut 4 bases from V and 7 bases from J, with 23 bases between. Germline V gene lookup returns CDR1 SGHNT and CDR2 YYREEE (reference sequence). CDR3 length: 16 residues. CDR3 coding DNA: TGTGCCAGCAGCCCCGCCGGTGGTGGGCCCCTTGGTGGCTACACCTTC. This codes for CASSPAGGGPLGGYTF.

This sequence joins TRBV5-1 and TRBJ1-6; 10 bases map to TRBD1. V lost 1 base and J lost 9; bases outside the gene matches: 4. The CDR3 has 15 amino acids. Germline V CDR1 and CDR2: SGHRS, YFSETQ. In DNA form, the CDR3 reads TGCGCCAGCAGCTTGTTGGGACAGGGGACTTCACCCCTCCACTTT. Amino acid sequence: CASSLLGQGTSPLHF. The full variable domain, in which reference TRBV5-1 and TRBJ1-6 provide the parts outside the CDR3, is KAGVTQTPRYLIKTRGQQVTLSCSPISGHRSVSWYQQTPGQGLQFLFEYFSETQRNKGNFPGRFSGRQFSNSRSEMNVSTLELGDSALYLCASSLLGQGTSPLHFGNGTRLTVT.

In DNA, the CDR3 is TGTGCCAGTAGTATCTCACAGGGTCTGGAGACCCAGTACTTC. This codes for CASSISQGLETQYF. This chain uses TRBV19 with TRBJ2-5; tentatively, D is TRBD1 (6 bases). Germline V gene sequence: CDR1 LNHDA, CDR2 SQIVND (reference sequence). V was pared by 3 bases and J by 5 bases, with 13 bases between. CDR3 length equals 14 residues.

The J gene is TRBJ1-1, the V gene TRBV7-2; TRBD1 might be the D (5 bases). Germline CDR1 is SGHTA and CDR2 is FQGNSA. The germline V and J ends were trimmed by 1 base and 1 base, with 7 bases remaining between them. CDR3 length: 14 amino acids. CDR3 DNA sequence: TGTGCCAGCAGCTTAGGGGGGGGGAACACTGAAGCTTTCTTT. This sequence encodes CASSLGGGNTEAFF. Full variable domain (rest looked up from reference TRBV7-2 and TRBJ1-1): GAGVSQSPSNKVTEKGKDVELRCDPISGHTALYWYRQSLGQGLEFLIYFQGNSAPDKSGLPSDRFSAERTGGSVSTLTIQRTQQEDSAVYLCASSLGGGNTEAFFGQGTRLTVV.